Listed below are T cell receptor beta chains from one sample, sequenced in a study of blood T cell repertoires in COVID-19. Clones were read by immunoSEQ multiplex PCR, and TCRdb kept only the in-frame ones, dropping some. The sample yields over 110,000 clones, about 91% seen once. Sequencing input: peripheral blood. The receptors here all came from a human donor in a cohort sampled during active COVID-19. Each CDR3 is given with its conserved first and last residue. Each record gives: J gene, clone size, CDR3 length, V gene, D gene, CDR3 protein, CDR3 DNA. D genes are given only for firm matches. A clone size is listed for some rows: how often the clone was seen (once, few, many), or a class if it is expanded.

TRBJ2-2 | few | 18 | TRBV7-9 | - | CASSLKVVKYGITGELFF | TGTGCCAGCAGCTTAAAGGTGGTAAAATACGGGATTACCGGGGAGCTGTTTTTT
TRBJ2-3 | - | 14 | TRBV29-1 | TRBD2 | CSVGLAGGKDTQYF | TGCAGCGTGGGACTAGCGGGGGGGAAAGATACGCAGTATTTT
TRBJ2-5 | - | 13 | TRBV7-2 | - | CASSNVIQETQYF | TGTGCCAGCAGCAATGTAATTCAAGAGACCCAGTACTTC
TRBJ1-2 | once | 11 | TRBV6-5 | - | CASAGNYGYTF | TGTGCCAGCGCAGGGAACTATGGCTACACCTTC
TRBJ2-3 | - | 17 | TRBV30 | - | CAWIYAGAHPSTDTQYF | TGTGCCTGGATCTACGCGGGGGCCCATCCCAGCACAGATACGCAGTATTTT
TRBJ2-7 | - | 16 | TRBV7-2 | TRBD1 | CASSLAWTGGRYEQYF | TGTGCCAGCAGCTTAGCGTGGACAGGGGGCCGGTACGAGCAGTACTTC
TRBJ1-4 | few | 13 | TRBV19 | TRBD1 | CASSTTGGEKLFF | TGTGCCAGTAGTACGACAGGGGGAGAAAAACTGTTTTTT
TRBJ2-7 | few | 11 | TRBV10-2 | - | CASGRSYEQYF | TGCGCCAGCGGCCGTTCCTACGAGCAGTACTTC
TRBJ1-6 | - | 14 | TRBV3-1/TRBV3-2 | - | CASSQAQDNSPLHF | TGTGCCAGCAGCCAAGCACAGGATAATTCACCCCTCCACTTT
TRBJ2-2 | - | 15 | TRBV5-4 | - | CASSPGGTGTGELFF | TGTGCCAGCAGCCCCGGCGGGACTGGCACCGGGGAGCTGTTTTTT
TRBJ1-2 | few | 16 | TRBV18 | - | CASSPPDRPSNYGYTF | TGTGCCAGCTCACCACCGGACAGACCTTCTAACTATGGCTACACCTTC
TRBJ1-2 | once | 17 | TRBV7-3 | TRBD1 | CASSLSGGTGAGIGYTF | TGTGCCAGCAGCTTATCCGGAGGGACAGGGGCCGGTATTGGCTACACCTTC
TRBJ2-7 | - | 13 | TRBV11-3 | - | CASSPALSGEQYF | TGTGCCAGCAGCCCGGCGCTATCGGGTGAGCAGTACTTC
TRBJ2-5 | - | 14 | TRBV5-6 | - | CASSTQAVLETQYF | TGTGCCAGCAGCACACAAGCGGTGCTGGAGACCCAGTACTTC
TRBJ2-1 | - | 14 | TRBV5-1 | - | CASSAGSSYNEQFF | TGCGCCAGCAGCGCGGGTAGCTCCTACAATGAGCAGTTCTTC
TRBJ2-7 | - | 13 | TRBV19 | TRBD1 | CASSIGQGSEQYF | TGTGCCAGTAGTATTGGACAGGGGAGTGAGCAGTACTTC
TRBJ1-6 | once | 14 | TRBV3-1/TRBV3-2 | - | CASSQAPAGQPLHF | TGTGCCAGCAGCCAGGCCCCGGCAGGACAACCCCTCCACTTT
TRBJ1-2 | - | 18 | TRBV2 | - | CASSKARVQTTRNYGYTF | TGTGCCAGCAGTAAGGCGCGGGTTCAGACGACCCGGAACTATGGCTACACCTTC
TRBJ2-1 | - | 14 | TRBV11-2 | - | CASSLGSSYNEQFF | TGTGCCAGCAGCTTAGGTAGCTCCTACAATGAGCAGTTCTTC
TRBJ1-1 | - | 14 | TRBV4-3 | - | CASSQDILNTEAFF | TGCGCCAGCAGCCAAGATATTCTGAACACTGAAGCTTTCTTT
TRBJ1-5 | - | 18 | TRBV15 | - | CATSRGGGGVIGNQPQHF | TGTGCCACCAGCAGAGGCGGAGGGGGGGTCATTGGCAATCAGCCCCAGCATTTT
TRBJ2-5 | - | 14 | TRBV19 | TRBD1 | CASSVTGVVETQYF | TGTGCCAGTAGTGTCACAGGGGTAGTGGAGACCCAGTACTTC
TRBJ2-3 | - | 17 | TRBV19 | - | CASSIGGRSGNLVTQYF | TGTGCCAGTAGTATAGGGGGCAGGTCTGGAAACTTGGTTACGCAGTATTTT
TRBJ2-3 | - | 16 | TRBV7-2 | TRBD2 | CASTLAGGLGTDTQYF | TGTGCCAGCACCCTAGCGGGGGGGCTGGGCACAGATACGCAGTATTTT
TRBJ1-1 | - | 13 | TRBV19 | - | CASSIFVNTEAFF | TGTGCCAGTAGTATATTCGTGAACACTGAAGCTTTCTTT
TRBJ1-4 | - | 13 | TRBV18 | - | CASSRRSIEKLFF | TGTGCCAGCTCAAGGAGATCTATTGAAAAACTGTTTTTT
TRBJ1-1 | - | 15 | TRBV19 | - | CASSPQGRGNTEAFF | TGTGCCAGTAGCCCCCAGGGCAGGGGGAACACTGAAGCTTTCTTT
TRBJ2-1 | - | 17 | TRBV9 | TRBD2 | CASSVKREGSVYNEQFF | TGTGCCAGCAGCGTAAAAAGGGAGGGGAGTGTCTACAATGAGCAGTTCTTC